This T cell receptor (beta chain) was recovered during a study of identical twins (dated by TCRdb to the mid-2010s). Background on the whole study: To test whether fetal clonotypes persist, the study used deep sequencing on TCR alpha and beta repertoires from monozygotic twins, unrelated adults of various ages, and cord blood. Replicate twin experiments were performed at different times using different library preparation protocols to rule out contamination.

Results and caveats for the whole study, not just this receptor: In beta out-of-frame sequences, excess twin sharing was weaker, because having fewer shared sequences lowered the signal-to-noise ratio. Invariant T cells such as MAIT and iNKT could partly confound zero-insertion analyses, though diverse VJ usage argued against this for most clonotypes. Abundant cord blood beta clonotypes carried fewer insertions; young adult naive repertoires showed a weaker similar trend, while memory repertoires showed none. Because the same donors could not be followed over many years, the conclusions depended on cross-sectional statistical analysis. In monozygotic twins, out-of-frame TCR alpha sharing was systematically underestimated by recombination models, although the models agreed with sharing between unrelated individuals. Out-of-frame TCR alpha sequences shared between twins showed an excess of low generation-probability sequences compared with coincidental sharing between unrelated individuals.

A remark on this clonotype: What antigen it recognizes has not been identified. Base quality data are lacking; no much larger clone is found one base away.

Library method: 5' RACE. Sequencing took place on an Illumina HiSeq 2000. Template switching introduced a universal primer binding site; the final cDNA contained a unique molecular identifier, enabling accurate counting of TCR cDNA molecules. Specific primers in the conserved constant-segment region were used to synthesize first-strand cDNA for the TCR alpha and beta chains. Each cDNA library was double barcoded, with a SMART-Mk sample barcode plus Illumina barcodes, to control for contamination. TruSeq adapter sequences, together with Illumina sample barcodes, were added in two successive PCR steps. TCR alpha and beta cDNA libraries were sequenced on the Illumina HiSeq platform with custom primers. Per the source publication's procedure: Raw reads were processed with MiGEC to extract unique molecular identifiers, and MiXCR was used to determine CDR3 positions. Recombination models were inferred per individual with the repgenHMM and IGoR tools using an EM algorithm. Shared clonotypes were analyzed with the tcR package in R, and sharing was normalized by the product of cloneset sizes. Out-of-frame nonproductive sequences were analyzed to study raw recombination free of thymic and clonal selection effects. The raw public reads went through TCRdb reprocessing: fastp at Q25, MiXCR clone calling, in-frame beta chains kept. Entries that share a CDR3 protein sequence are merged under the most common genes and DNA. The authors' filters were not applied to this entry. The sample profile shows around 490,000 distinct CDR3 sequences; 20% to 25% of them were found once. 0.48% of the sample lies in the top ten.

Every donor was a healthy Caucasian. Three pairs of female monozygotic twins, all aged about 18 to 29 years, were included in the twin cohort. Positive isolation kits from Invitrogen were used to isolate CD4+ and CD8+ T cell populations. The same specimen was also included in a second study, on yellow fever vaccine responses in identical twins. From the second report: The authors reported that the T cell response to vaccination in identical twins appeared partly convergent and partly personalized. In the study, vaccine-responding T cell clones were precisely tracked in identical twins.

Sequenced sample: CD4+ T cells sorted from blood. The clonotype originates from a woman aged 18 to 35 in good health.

The DNA is as follows: TGTGCCATCAGTGAGGGGCCGACAGGGGAATCCTACGAGCAGTACTTC. It is translated as CAISEGPTGESYEQYF. The chain is encoded by TRBV10-3 joined to TRBJ2-7; a stretch of 8 junction bases matches TRBD1. Trimmed from V: 2 bases; trimmed from J: 1 base; junction bases lacking a gene match: 7. CDR1 and CDR2 (ENHRY, SYGVKD) derive from the germline V gene. The CDR3 starts with the cysteine, ends with the phenylalanine, and has 16 residues. Here the CDR3 DNA is all that survives: 48 bases in frame from base 1.